The source of this T cell receptor beta chain is a study of blood T cell repertoires in COVID-19 (dated by TCRdb to about 2020). Study-level background: Samples covering the acute and convalescent phases of COVID-19 were provided by collaborators in the United States, Italy and Spain. The samples were drawn from the first 160 participants of the ongoing ImmuneRACE study and from some 1,300 subjects provided by 6 global collaborators. The repertoires were released in a freely available public database intended as a resource for research on the immune response to SARS-CoV-2. The prospective study material was composed of cDNA or gDNA derived from T cells, B-cell-depleted T cells, or PBMCs. Subjects who had been exposed to COVID-19, were actively infected with it, or had recovered from it provided the deeply sampled blood TCRbeta repertoires that made up the dataset. Where HLA class I and class II types were available, the types were taken from metadata supplied by the sample provider, not from assay-based typing. A de-identified subject ID, COVID-19 status, age in years and sex were almost always included in the sample metadata. Broader findings and caveats from the paper: Clinical and demographic metadata were provided uncurated, with the amount varying by source and participant.

This clone was found a few times. The specificity of this receptor is unknown. Base-call qualities are not available, and no considerably larger clone is one nucleotide away. Enrolling through a virtual design, the prospective study's participants ranged in age from roughly 18 to 89 years and lived across 24 United States geographic areas. To assign participants to cohorts, the prospective study relied on clinical history that participants themselves reported in a screening survey and a study questionnaire. Exposed participants had been in contact with someone with a PCR-confirmed or clinician-diagnosed COVID-19 case within 2 weeks of study entry. In the prospective study, mobile phlebotomists collected whole blood, serum and a nasopharyngeal or oropharyngeal swab from each participant. Over a roughly two-month period, participants in the prospective study had the option of providing additional blood draws and questionnaires. Blood samples from the prospective study were shipped frozen or at room temperature prior to DNA extraction.

The immunoSEQ Assay, a bias-controlled multiplex PCR, was used to amplify TCRbeta CDR3 regions from genomic DNA. In the source study's methods: Within the assay, amplification of reference gene primers was used to estimate how many nucleated cells each sample contained. To quantify the absolute abundance of each unique TCRbeta CDR3 rearrangement, sequence reads were collapsed and filtered. For each sample, productive Simpson clonality was calculated as the square root of Simpson's diversity index over productive rearrangements. TCRdb took this table from immuneACCESS and kept in-frame rearrangements with V and J called. Such tables lack part of the clones; where checked against another copy, unresolved V genes explain under half of the gap, and the rest is unexplained. The V and J calls and clone size come from that table; D and trimming were worked out from the DNA. Present in this sample are some 340,000 clones, over 90% of which were seen just once. Of the sample, about 4% is held by the ten largest clones.

Source material: PBMCs or T cells enriched from blood (not recorded which). The clonotype originates from a woman under 40 who had been exposed to COVID-19.

The CDR3 reads as follows: CASSFPSNQPQHF. In nucleotide form, the sequence is TGTGCCAGCAGTTTTCCCAGTAATCAGCCCCAGCATTTT. The chain couples TRBV12-3 or TRBV12-4 to TRBJ1-5; a confident D gene designation cannot be given. The CDR3 runs 13 residues from the cysteine to the phenylalanine. The retained sequence is limited to the CDR3, 39 bases, with the frame set at the first base. A distance of 7 bases separates the germline ends of V and J, which lose 3 bases and 4 bases respectively.